Below are 23 T cell receptor beta chains sequenced from a single sample in a study of blood T cell repertoires in COVID-19. Only in-frame clones appear in the TCRdb table, and some are missing; sequencing was by immunoSEQ multiplex PCR. Of about 270,000 clones in the sample, approximately 86% were seen once. The specimen sequenced was peripheral blood. These receptors all come from a man aged 35 to 55 with active or convalescent COVID-19.

This chain connects TRBV30 to TRBJ1-5; D remains ambiguous. This CDR3 comprises 13 residues. Trimming stripped 0 bases from V and 6 bases from J, with 9 bases between. CDR1 and CDR2 (germline): GTSNPN, SVGIG (reference sequence). CDR3 amino acids: CAWSVLGSQPQHF. For the CDR3, the DNA is TGTGCCTGGAGTGTACTCGGGAGTCAGCCCCAGCATTTT.

V and J are TRBV30 and TRBJ1-2; D remains ambiguous. CDR3 length equals 12 residues. The V gene's germline CDR1 is GTSNPN and CDR2 SVGIG (reference sequence). The V end lost 2 bases, the J end lost 4 bases, and 8 bases lay between the germline ends. The CDR3 sequence is CAWSSGTYGYTF. DNA for the CDR3: TGTGCCTGGAGTTCGGGAACCTATGGCTACACCTTC.

V gene TRBV7-9 combines with J gene TRBJ1-2; 8 bases are shared with TRBD1. The CDR3 has 14 amino acids. Germline CDR1 is SEHNR and CDR2 is FQNEAQ (reference sequence). V lost 6 bases, J lost 8 bases, and 11 bases stayed unmatched. CDR3 sequence (DNA): TGTGCCAGCAGACCGACAGGGGAACGCCGGGGCTACACCTTC. This sequence encodes CASRPTGERRGYTF.

The chain employs TRBV30 and TRBJ2-6; the D gene is possibly TRBD1 (5 bases). Germline V lookup: CDR1 GTSNPN, CDR2 SVGIG (reference sequence). V lost 5 bases, J lost 0 bases, and 8 bases lay in between. This CDR3 is built from 14 residues. CDR3 in amino acids: CAWDSRSGANVLTF. The CDR3 DNA is TGTGCCTGGGACAGCCGCTCTGGGGCCAACGTCCTGACTTTC.

The genes are TRBV19 and TRBJ1-2; 12 positions match TRBD1. Germline V gives CDR1 LNHDA, CDR2 SQIVND (reference sequence). The CDR3 consists of 18 residues. The J segment lost 2 bases and the V segment lost 9 bases, leaving 16 bases of the junction unmatched. For the CDR3, the DNA is TGTGCCAGCCGCCCCGAATCAGGGACAGGGGGCGTAAACTATGGCTACACCTTC. Amino acid sequence: CASRPESGTGGVNYGYTF.

The chain carries TRBV27 and TRBJ2-2, with D perhaps matching TRBD2 (7 bases). CDR1 MNHEY and CDR2 SMNVEV come from the germline V gene (reference sequence). This CDR3 is built from 15 residues. Trimming stripped 6 bases from V and 1 base from J, with 12 bases between. The CDR3 DNA is TGTGCCAGCAGGAGGGGGGGCGGGAACACCGGGGAGCTGTTTTTT. Translation: CASRRGGGNTGELFF.

The rearrangement links TRBV7-9 to TRBJ2-7; 7 bases align to TRBD1. V trimming: 5 bases; J trimming: 3 bases; junction bases outside the gene matches: 4. The CDR3 has 13 residues. Germline V gene data show CDR1 as SEHNR and CDR2 as FQNEAQ (reference sequence). The CDR3 coding sequence is TGTGCCAGCAGCCAGGGGGTCGGCTACGAGCAGTACTTC. Protein: CASSQGVGYEQYF.

This clone appeared once. V and J are TRBV28 and TRBJ1-6; no clear D. The CDR3 has 17 residues. Trimming removed 7 bases at V and 1 base at J, with 17 bases between. CDR1 and CDR2 (germline): MDHEN, SYDVKM. This CDR3 reads CASTSAGEGSYNSPLHF. CDR3 nucleotides: TGTGCCAGCACTTCGGCGGGTGAAGGTTCCTATAATTCACCCCTCCACTTT.

J is TRBJ2-3 and V is TRBV5-1; 16 bases map to TRBD2. The CDR3 has 16 amino acids. Germline V gives CDR1 SGHRS, CDR2 YFSETQ. J was trimmed by 7 bases and V by 4 bases; bases with no gene match: 6. DNA of the CDR3: TGCGCCAGCAGCGTGGGACTAGCGGGGGGGCCTAATACGCAGTATTTT. Translated: CASSVGLAGGPNTQYF.

V and J are TRBV2 and TRBJ1-6; D perhaps matches TRBD1 (6 bases). The CDR3 contains 14 residues. The germline gives CDR1 SNHLY, CDR2 FYNNEI. The V and J ends lost 8 bases and 7 bases respectively, with 15 bases between them. Here the CDR3 DNA reads TGTGCCAGCTCCAGCCGGGGGGCGAATTCACCCCTCCACTTT. Amino acids: CASSSRGANSPLHF.

A word on this clone: Relative to the germline gene, one junction end is altered; a read error may explain this. The rearrangement joins TRBV7-7 to TRBJ2-3, with 12 bases fitting TRBD1. CDR1 and CDR2 from the germline V gene are SSHAT and FNYEAQ (reference sequence). This CDR3 contains 15 residues. The CDR3 sequence: CASSEGQGALDTQYF. The DNA of the CDR3 is TGTGCTAGCAGCGAGGGACAGGGGGCTTTGGATACGCAGTATTTT.

The V gene is TRBV9, the J gene TRBJ2-3, with 8 bases that match TRBD1. The CDR3 sequence is 15 residues long. The germline gives CDR1 SGDLS, CDR2 YYNGEE. The junction had 6 bases not matched to a gene; V was cut back by 6 bases and J by 0 bases. CDR3 sequence: CASNYRGASTDTQYF. Here the CDR3 DNA reads TGTGCCAGCAACTACAGGGGGGCTAGCACAGATACGCAGTATTTT.

The CDR3 spells CSVRRLQLTDTQYF. Written as DNA, the CDR3 is TGCAGCGTACGGCGGCTGCAGCTCACAGATACGCAGTATTTT. The V call is TRBV29-1, the J call TRBJ2-3; the D is unclear. The CDR3 is 14 residues long. Germline CDR1 SQVTM, CDR2 ANQGSEA. The germline V and J ends were trimmed by 6 bases and 2 bases, with 15 bases remaining between them.

The chain combines TRBV7-9 with TRBJ1-2; 10 nucleotides align to TRBD1. CDR3 length: 15 amino acids. V lost 5 bases and J lost 4; bases outside the gene matches: 7. CDR1 is SEHNR and CDR2 is FQNEAQ in the germline V gene (reference sequence). CDR3 protein: CASSVTGQGSYGYTF. In DNA form, the CDR3 reads TGTGCCAGCAGCGTAACGGGACAGGGGTCCTATGGCTACACCTTC.

The chain couples TRBV9 to TRBJ1-2; weak D call: TRBD1 (6 bases). V was clipped by 0 bases and J by 4 bases, with 16 bases between them. The CDR3 sequence is 16 residues long. Germline lookup yields CDR1 SGDLS and CDR2 YYNGEE. As DNA, the CDR3 is TGTGCCAGCAGCGTAGGCCGGACGGGAGGGGGCTATGGCTACACCTTC. It is translated as CASSVGRTGGGYGYTF.

The V gene is TRBV9, the J gene TRBJ1-6, with a tentative D call TRBD1 (5 bases). Germline values: CDR1 SGDLS, CDR2 YYNGEE. This CDR3 has 15 amino acids. Trimming stripped 0 bases from V and 8 bases from J, with 12 bases between. The CDR3: CASSVGRVADSPLHF. CDR3 sequence (DNA): TGTGCCAGCAGCGTAGGCAGGGTGGCGGATTCACCCCTCCACTTT.

V gene TRBV19 combines with J gene TRBJ1-3, with 10 bases fitting TRBD1. CDR1 is LNHDA, CDR2 SQIVND, per germline (reference sequence). J lost 4 bases, V lost 5 bases, and 8 bases had no gene match. This CDR3 has 16 amino acids. This CDR3 reads CASSLRQGASGNTIYF. CDR3 nucleotides: TGTGCCAGTAGTCTTCGACAGGGGGCATCGGGAAACACCATATATTTT.

The chain has TRBV28 and TRBJ1-1; unclear D gene. Per germline, CDR1 MDHEN and CDR2 SYDVKM. Trimming took 1 base from V and 10 from J, leaving 4 bases between them. The CDR3 has 10 amino acids. As DNA, the CDR3 is TGTGCCAGCAGTTTATTATCAGCTTTCTTT. Protein: CASSLLSAFF. Drawing the rest from reference TRBV28 and TRBJ1-1, the complete variable domain is DVKVTQSSRYLVKRTGEKVFLECVQDMDHENMFWYRQDPGLGLRLIYFSYDVKMKEKGDIPEGYSVSREKKERFSLILESASTNQTSMYLCASSLLSAFFGQGTRLTVV.

The chain recombines TRBV15 with TRBJ2-2, with 7 bases that match TRBD1. This CDR3 has 15 residues. CDR1 is LNHNV and CDR2 is YYDKDF in the germline V gene (reference sequence). J lost 1 base, V lost 5 bases, and 4 bases had no gene match. The CDR3 nucleotides are TGTGCCACCAGCTCTCGACAGGGGAACACCGGGGAGCTGTTTTTT. Protein product: CATSSRQGNTGELFF.

Only a few counts were recorded for this clone. The V gene is TRBV13, the J gene TRBJ2-2, with D perhaps matching TRBD2 (6 bases). V shed 5 bases and J shed 5 bases, with 18 bases lying between them. CDR1 and CDR2 from the germline V gene are PRHDT and FYEKMQ (reference sequence). The CDR3 extends over 16 amino acids. CDR3 residues: CASSPRRGGGTGELFF. CDR3 sequence (DNA): TGTGCCAGCAGCCCCAGGCGAGGTGGGGGGACCGGGGAGCTGTTTTTT.

This chain joins TRBV29-1 and TRBJ1-2; 8 bases are a match to TRBD1. This CDR3 contains 14 residues. The V and J ends lost 3 bases and 6 bases, in that order; junction bases with no gene match: 9. Germline V gene lookup returns CDR1 SQVTM and CDR2 ANQGSEA. The CDR3 is CSVEPSGGEDGYTF. The CDR3 coding sequence is TGCAGCGTTGAGCCCTCAGGGGGCGAGGATGGCTACACCTTC.

This chain joins TRBV11-3 and TRBJ2-5; 11 nucleotides agree with TRBD2. This CDR3 comprises 16 residues. Germline V gene sequence: CDR1 SGHNT, CDR2 YENEEA. Trimming took 5 bases from V and 1 from J; bases not matched to a gene: 6. CDR3 amino acids: CASSGGTSGTQETQYF. DNA of the CDR3: TGTGCCAGCAGCGGAGGGACTAGCGGAACCCAAGAGACCCAGTACTTC. Variable domain in full (rest from reference TRBV11-3 and TRBJ2-5): EAGVVQSPRYKIIEKKQPVAFWCNPISGHNTLYWYLQNLGQGPELLIRYENEEAVDDSQLPKDRFSAERLKGVDSTLKIQPAELGDSAVYLCASSGGTSGTQETQYFGPGTRLLVL.

CDR3 amino acids: CASSQDGLAGVDEQYF. The CDR3 DNA reads as TGCGCCAGCAGCCAAGATGGACTAGCGGGGGTCGACGAGCAGTACTTC. The chain couples TRBV4-1 to TRBJ2-7; 13 bases match TRBD2. The V gene's germline CDR1 is MGHRA and CDR2 YSYEKL. The CDR3 contains 16 residues. V lost 0 bases and J lost 5; bases outside the gene matches: 4.